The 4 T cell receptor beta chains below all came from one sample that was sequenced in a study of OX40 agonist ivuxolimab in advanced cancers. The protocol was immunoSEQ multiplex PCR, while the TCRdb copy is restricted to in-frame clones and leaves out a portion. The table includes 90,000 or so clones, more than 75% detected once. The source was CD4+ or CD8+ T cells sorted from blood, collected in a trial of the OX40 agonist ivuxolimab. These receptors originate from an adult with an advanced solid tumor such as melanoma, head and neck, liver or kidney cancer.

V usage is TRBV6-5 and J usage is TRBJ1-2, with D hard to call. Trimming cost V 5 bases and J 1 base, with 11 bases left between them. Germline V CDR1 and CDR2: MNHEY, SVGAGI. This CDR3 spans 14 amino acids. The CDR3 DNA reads TGTGCCAGCAGTCAAGACGGAAATAACTATGGCTACACCTTC. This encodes CASSQDGNNYGYTF.

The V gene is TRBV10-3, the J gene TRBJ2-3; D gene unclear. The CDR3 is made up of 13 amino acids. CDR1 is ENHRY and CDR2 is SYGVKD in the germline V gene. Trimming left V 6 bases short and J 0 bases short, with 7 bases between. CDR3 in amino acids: CAISPTSTDTQYF. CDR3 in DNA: TGTGCCATCAGCCCCACTAGCACAGATACGCAGTATTTT.

CDR3 sequence: CASRLGTGNEKLFF. The CDR3 nucleotides read TGTGCAAGTCGCTTAGGGACAGGGAACGAAAAACTGTTTTTT. The chain has TRBV12-2 and TRBJ1-4; TRBD1 reflects the table's D call only, with no check against the DNA. TRBV12-2 has pseudogene status. CDR3 size: 14 residues.

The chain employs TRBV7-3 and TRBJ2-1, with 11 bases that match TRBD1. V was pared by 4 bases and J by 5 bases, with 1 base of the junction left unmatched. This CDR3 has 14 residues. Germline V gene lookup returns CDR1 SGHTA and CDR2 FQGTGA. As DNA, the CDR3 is TGTGCCAGCAGCTCGGGACAGGGGGACAATGAGCAGTTCTTC. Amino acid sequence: CASSSGQGDNEQFF.